These 27 T cell receptor beta chains were all obtained from the same sample, sequenced in a study of shared clonotypes between healthy human individuals. The method was immunoSEQ multiplex PCR; TCRdb's version includes in-frame clones alone and lacks a portion of them. The data show roughly 2 million clones, 85% to 95% seen once. What was sequenced was naive CD4+ T cells sorted from blood. The subset was: CD45RA+ positively selected. These receptors were obtained from a man younger than 35 in good health.

The rearrangement joins TRBV29-1 to TRBJ2-1; D gene uncertain. Trimming took off 3 bases at V and 5 bases at J, with 11 bases between the two ends. Germline CDR1 and CDR2: SQVTM and ANQGSEA. CDR3 length equals 13 residues. The CDR3 DNA reads as TGCAGCGTTGAGTTAGCTATCCACAATGAGCAGTTCTTC. Translating it yields CSVELAIHNEQFF.

This rearrangement joins TRBV4-3 to TRBJ1-1; D gene uncertain. CDR3 size: 14 residues. Germline CDR1 is LGHNA and CDR2 is YSLEER. Trimming stripped 1 base from V and 0 bases from J, with 6 bases between. The CDR3 here is CASSQVGVNTEAFF. CDR3 DNA sequence: TGCGCCAGCAGCCAAGTTGGTGTGAACACTGAAGCTTTCTTT.

As to this clone: This sequence may be a read error, since a much larger clone differs from it by one base. V and J are TRBV11-2 and TRBJ2-5; the D is unclear. V was trimmed by 3 bases and J by 5 bases, leaving 4 bases between them. This CDR3 spans 11 amino acids. Germline V gene data show CDR1 as SGHAT and CDR2 as FQNNGV. The CDR3 is CASSFHETQYF. The CDR3 DNA sequence: TGTGCCAGCAGCTTTCATGAGACCCAGTACTTC. Based on the CDR3 plus reference TRBV11-2 and TRBJ2-5, the full variable domain is EAGVAQSPRYKIIEKRQSVAFWCNPISGHATLYWYQQILGQGPKLLIQFQNNGVVDDSQLPKDRFSAERLKGVDSTLKIQPAKLEDSAVYLCASSFHETQYFGPGTRLLVL.

Remarks on this clone: Other nucleotide sequences from this sample produce the same CDR3. The chain is built from TRBV5-1 and TRBJ2-5; 14 bases line up with TRBD2. Germline values: CDR1 SGHRS, CDR2 YFSETQ. V shed 4 bases, J shed 4 bases, and the junction held 3 bases outside the gene matches. The length of the CDR3 is 15 residues. Written as DNA, the CDR3 is TGCGCCAGCAGCCCCGGGACTAGCGGGGGAGAGACCCAGTACTTC. As protein: CASSPGTSGGETQYF.

The DNA for the CDR3 is TGTGCCAGCAGTCGGGGGGGAGAGACCCAGTACTTC. Translated: CASSRGGETQYF. V gene TRBV27 combines with J gene TRBJ2-5; TRBD2 matches at 8 bases. From germline, CDR1 is MNHEY and CDR2 SMNVEV (reference sequence). The CDR3 is made up of 12 amino acids. The trim removed 5 bases at V and 4 bases at J, leaving 0 bases unmatched.

The chain uses TRBV11-2 and TRBJ1-1; maybe TRBD1 (5 bases). Germline V gene lookup returns CDR1 SGHAT and CDR2 FQNNGV. The CDR3 spans 15 residues. The V gene lost 5 bases and the J gene lost 0 bases, with 13 bases spanning the gap. The CDR3 region has the DNA TGTGCCAGCAGCCCCGGGACCAAAGTGAACACTGAAGCTTTCTTT. It translates to CASSPGTKVNTEAFF.

The chain couples TRBV11-3 to TRBJ2-2, with D unclear. The germline gives CDR1 SGHNT, CDR2 YENEEA. Between the trimmed V and J ends, which lost 0 bases and 7 bases, there was a span of 12 bases. CDR3 size: 15 residues. CDR3 region: CASSLDFPPNGELFF. The CDR3, as DNA: TGTGCCAGCAGCTTAGATTTCCCCCCCAACGGGGAGCTGTTTTTT.

This rearrangement joins TRBV19 to TRBJ1-2; 10 bases are shared with TRBD1. Per the germline V gene, CDR1 is LNHDA and CDR2 is SQIVND (reference sequence). The CDR3 covers 15 residues. V gave up 4 bases and J gave up 4 bases; unmatched junction bases: 6. The CDR3 DNA is TGTGCCAGTAGTAGCCGGGACAGGGGACCCTATGGCTACACCTTC. This encodes CASSSRDRGPYGYTF.

This chain uses TRBV27 with TRBJ2-7, with 8 bases fitting TRBD2. Germline trimming cut 5 bases from V and 3 bases from J; bases unmatched to any gene: 12. Germline V gene lookup returns CDR1 MNHEY and CDR2 SMNVEV (reference sequence). This CDR3 has 16 amino acids. The CDR3 loop reads CASSPLSAGGLYEQYF. The CDR3, as DNA: TGTGCCAGCAGTCCTCTTTCTGCGGGGGGACTCTACGAGCAGTACTTC.

The chain employs TRBV4-3 and TRBJ2-3; D may be TRBD1 or TRBD2 (5 bases each). Germline CDR1 is LGHNA and CDR2 is YSLEER. The V gene lost 4 bases and the J gene lost 2 bases, with 16 bases spanning the gap. This CDR3 comprises 16 residues. The CDR3 DNA sequence: TGCGCCAGCAGCCTCATCGTGGGACCCGACACAGATACGCAGTATTTT. Translated, it gives CASSLIVGPDTDTQYF.

The chain's CDR3 is CASSLDQGFYETQYF. DNA for the CDR3: TGTGCCAGCAGCTTGGACCAGGGATTTTACGAGACCCAGTACTTC. V is TRBV5-6 and J is TRBJ2-5; D possibly corresponds to TRBD1 (5 bases). This CDR3 has 15 residues. CDR1 SGHDT and CDR2 YYEEEE come from the germline V gene. Trimming removed 0 bases from V and 5 bases from J, with 14 bases in between. The entire variable domain, with the rest obtained from reference TRBV5-6 and TRBJ2-5, is as follows: DAGVTQSPTHLIKTRGQQVTLRCSPKSGHDTVSWYQQALGQGPQFIFQYYEEEERQRGNFPDRFSGHQFPNYSSELNVNALLLGDSALYLCASSLDQGFYETQYFGPGTRLLVL.

The CDR3 DNA sequence: TGTGCCAGCAGTGAAACGGGGGGCTGGGCAGATACGCAGTATTTT. It encodes CASSETGGWADTQYF. The rearrangement uses TRBV6-1 and TRBJ2-3; D perhaps matches TRBD2 (7 bases). Per germline, CDR1 MNHNS and CDR2 SASEGT. V was pared by 2 bases and J by 4 bases, with 13 bases between. This CDR3 comprises 15 residues.

This clone has a single count. The chain uses TRBV30 and TRBJ1-3; D call uncertain. V was trimmed by 0 bases and J by 4 bases, leaving 7 bases between them. Germline lookup yields CDR1 GTSNPN and CDR2 SVGIG (reference sequence). The CDR3 has 13 residues. CDR3 residues: CAWSVTLGNTIYF. CDR3 bases: TGTGCCTGGAGTGTAACTCTAGGAAACACCATATATTTT.

The chain uses TRBV12-5 and TRBJ1-1; the D is unclear. Germline-derived CDR1 and CDR2 are LGHNT and FRNRAP. V lost 3 bases and J lost 6, with 5 bases in between. The CDR3 sequence is 11 residues long. CDR3 amino acids: CASGFAAEAFF. The CDR3 DNA follows: TGTGCTAGTGGTTTTGCCGCTGAAGCTTTCTTT.

Comment on this clone: The identical CDR3 is also encoded by other nucleotide sequences in the sample. The chain couples TRBV7-2 to TRBJ2-1; 13 bases are shared with TRBD2. The junction had 4 bases not matched to a gene; V was cut back by 5 bases and J by 6 bases. Germline lookup yields CDR1 SGHTA and CDR2 FQGNSA. The CDR3 length is 15 residues. This CDR3 reads CASSPGLAGANEQFF. The CDR3 bases are TGTGCCAGCAGCCCCGGACTAGCGGGAGCCAATGAGCAGTTCTTC.

The gene calls are TRBV5-6 and TRBJ2-2; D call uncertain. The CDR3 runs to 16 residues. CDR1 is SGHDT and CDR2 is YYEEEE in the germline V gene. Trimming removed 5 bases at V and 3 bases at J, with 17 bases between. CDR3 sequence reads: CASSKKDVRYTGELFF. CDR3 bases: TGTGCCAGCAGTAAGAAGGACGTTAGATACACCGGGGAGCTGTTTTTT.

This clone was observed a single time. The rearrangement uses TRBV5-4 and TRBJ1-5; 7 bases are a match to TRBD1. V lost 0 bases, J lost 6 bases, and 6 bases stayed unmatched. Germline CDR1 reads SGHNT; CDR2 reads YYREEE (reference sequence). This CDR3 has 15 residues. The CDR3 spells CASSLVQGDSQPQHF. The CDR3 nucleotides are TGTGCCAGCAGCTTGGTTCAGGGGGATAGTCAGCCCCAGCATTTT. The complete variable domain, with remaining parts taken from reference TRBV5-4 and TRBJ1-5, reads ETGVTQSPTHLIKTRGQQVTLRCSSQSGHNTVSWYQQALGQGPQFIFQYYREEENGRGNFPPRFSGLQFPNYSSELNVNALELDDSALYLCASSLVQGDSQPQHFGDGTRLSIL.

About this clone: Other nucleotide sequences from this sample produce the same CDR3. The rearrangement links TRBV18 to TRBJ1-6, with D hard to call. V was clipped by 1 base and J by 4 bases, with 8 bases between them. The CDR3 has 15 residues. From germline, CDR1 is KGHSH and CDR2 LQKENI. The CDR3 DNA is TGTGCCAGCTCACCACTCGGAGATTATAATTCACCCCTCCACTTT. Its translation: CASSPLGDYNSPLHF.

The chain links TRBV5-4 to TRBJ1-4; D may be TRBD1 (5 bases). V dropped 4 bases and J dropped 5 bases, with 15 bases sitting between them. The CDR3 is 15 amino acids. Per germline, CDR1 SGHNT and CDR2 YYREEE (reference sequence). CDR3 coding DNA: TGTGCCAGCAGCCTCAGGGTAGGAGGGAATGAAAAACTGTTTTTT. Translation: CASSLRVGGNEKLFF. The full variable domain, with the rest looked up from reference TRBV5-4 and TRBJ1-4, is ETGVTQSPTHLIKTRGQQVTLRCSSQSGHNTVSWYQQALGQGPQFIFQYYREEENGRGNFPPRFSGLQFPNYSSELNVNALELDDSALYLCASSLRVGGNEKLFFGSGTQLSVL.

The J gene is TRBJ1-2, the V gene TRBV6-5; no definite D call. Per the germline V gene, CDR1 is MNHEY and CDR2 is SVGAGI. The CDR3 contains 14 residues. The V end lost 6 bases, the J end lost 4 bases, and 15 bases lay between the germline ends. CDR3 nucleotide sequence: TGTGCCAGCAGCCCTCGAGGGATCTCCTATGGCTACACCTTC. Translation: CASSPRGISYGYTF.

This chain links TRBV6-5 with TRBJ2-7, with 10 bases matching TRBD2. The CDR3 consists of 15 residues. V shed 5 bases, J shed 4 bases, and the junction held 8 bases outside the gene matches. Germline assignment: CDR1 MNHEY and CDR2 SVGAGI. The CDR3: CASSRGLAETYEQYF. CDR3 bases: TGTGCCAGCAGTCGCGGACTAGCGGAGACTTACGAGCAGTACTTC.

This clone was observed once. This rearrangement joins TRBV19 to TRBJ2-4, with a tentative D call TRBD2 (6 bases). The germline V gene has CDR1 LNHDA and CDR2 SQIVND (reference sequence). V gave up 8 bases and J gave up 0 bases, with 17 bases separating them. The CDR3 spans 16 residues. The DNA of the CDR3 is TGTGCCAGTGGGGGGAACGGACTCTTAGCCAAAAACATTCAGTACTTC. This translates into CASGGNGLLAKNIQYF.

Regarding this clone: Additional DNA sequences in this sample encode the identical CDR3. J is TRBJ2-7 and V is TRBV11-2, with 10 bases identical to TRBD1. Germline-derived CDR1 and CDR2 are SGHAT and FQNNGV. V dropped 5 bases and J dropped 3; count of bases not matched to a gene: 4. This CDR3 has 14 residues. The CDR3 sequence: CASSPGQGFYEQYF. The CDR3 nucleotides read TGTGCCAGCAGCCCGGGACAGGGGTTCTACGAGCAGTACTTC.

This rearrangement joins TRBV7-2 to TRBJ2-7; weak D call: TRBD2 (6 bases). Looked up from germline, CDR1 is SGHTA and CDR2 is FQGNSA. The CDR3 covers 14 residues. V was pared by 3 bases and J by 2 bases, with 11 bases between. The CDR3 DNA reads TGTGCCAGCAGCTTTGCGGGACTCCCCTACGAGCAGTACTTC. Residues: CASSFAGLPYEQYF.

A note on this clone: The same CDR3 is also encoded by other DNA sequences in this sample. The chain combines TRBV5-1 with TRBJ2-7; tentative D call: TRBD1 (6 bases). The CDR3 consists of 14 residues. V shed 1 base and J shed 2 bases, with 10 bases lying between them. Germline V CDR1 and CDR2: SGHRS, YFSETQ. The CDR3 DNA reads as TGCGCCAGCAGCTTGAACACAGGGCCCTACGAGCAGTACTTC. It encodes CASSLNTGPYEQYF.

This chain joins TRBV5-1 and TRBJ2-1; unclear D gene. Trimming removed 7 bases at V and 4 bases at J, with 18 bases between. CDR3 length equals 15 residues. In germline, CDR1 is SGHRS, CDR2 YFSETQ. The DNA for the CDR3 is TGCGCCAGCTCCGGTGGGGTCCTGGGTTACAATGAGCAGTTCTTC. Protein sequence: CASSGGVLGYNEQFF.

The V gene is TRBV9, the J gene TRBJ2-7; 9 bases fit TRBD2. The CDR3 covers 19 residues. Germline CDR1 and CDR2: SGDLS and YYNGEE. J gave up 0 bases and V 0 bases, and 13 bases lay outside the gene matches. The CDR3 reads CASSVGGTTSGRSSYEQYF. In DNA, the CDR3 is TGTGCCAGCAGCGTAGGAGGAACGACTAGCGGTCGGAGCTCCTACGAGCAGTACTTC.